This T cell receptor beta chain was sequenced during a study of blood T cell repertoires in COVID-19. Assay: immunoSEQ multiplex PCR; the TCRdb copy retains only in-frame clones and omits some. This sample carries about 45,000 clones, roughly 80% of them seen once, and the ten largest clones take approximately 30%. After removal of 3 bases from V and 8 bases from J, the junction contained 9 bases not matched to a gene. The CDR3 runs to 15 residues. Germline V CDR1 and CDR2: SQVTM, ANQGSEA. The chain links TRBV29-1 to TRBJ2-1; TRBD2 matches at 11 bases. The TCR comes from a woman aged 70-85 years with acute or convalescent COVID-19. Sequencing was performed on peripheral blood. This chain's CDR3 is CSVEDGTSGGDEQFF. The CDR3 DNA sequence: TGCAGCGTTGAGGACGGGACTAGCGGAGGGGATGAGCAGTTCTTC.